The rows below give T cell receptor beta chains drawn from one sample of a study of cytomegalovirus exposure and HLA in healthy donors. The assay was immunoSEQ multiplex PCR, and TCRdb's table has in-frame clones only and misses some. The profile covers 50,000 or so clones, with approximately 68% appearing a single time and 5% to 7.5% taken by the ten largest. Input material: PBMCs. These receptors were obtained from a man aged 25-45 years in good health and CMV-seronegative. Each CDR3 is given with its conserved first and last residue. A D gene is named only where the DNA matches it firmly. For some rows the clone size is stated as once, few or many, or as a class when expanded; others skip it.

>13|TRBV5-6|NA|NA|TRBJ2-5
CASSLVAVETQYF
TGTGCCAGCAGCTTGGTGGCGGTGGAGACCCAGTACTTC
>12|TRBV5-1|NA|NA|TRBJ1-1
CASSPGGEFAFF
TGCGCCAGCAGCCCCGGGGGGGAGTTTGCTTTCTTT
>17|TRBV5-1|TRBD2|NA|TRBJ2-3
CASSLGLAGGPTDTQYF
TGCGCCAGCAGCTTGGGTCTAGCGGGAGGGCCCACAGATACGCAGTATTTT
>13|TRBV7-8|NA|once|TRBJ2-7
CASSLESSYEQYF
TGTGCCAGCAGCTTAGAGAGCTCCTACGAGCAGTACTTC
>14|TRBV10-2|NA|NA|TRBJ1-4
CASRPGAGDEKLFF
TGCGCCAGCAGACCGGGGGCGGGAGATGAAAAACTGTTTTTT
>15|TRBV5-1|NA|NA|TRBJ2-1
CASSLSAGTYNEQFF
TGCGCCAGCAGCTTATCGGCGGGAACCTACAATGAGCAGTTCTTC
>15|TRBV11-2|NA|NA|TRBJ1-1
CASSLMGGLNTEAFF
TGTGCCAGCAGCTTAATGGGAGGCCTAAACACTGAAGCTTTCTTT
>13|TRBV11-2|TRBD2|NA|TRBJ2-1
CASSSLAGGSLFF
TGTGCCAGCAGCTCACTAGCGGGAGGATCTCTTTTCTTC
>14|TRBV6-5|NA|few|TRBJ1-1
CASTKLQGNTEAFF
TGTGCCAGCACCAAACTTCAGGGGAACACTGAAGCTTTCTTT
>19|TRBV5-4|TRBD2|NA|TRBJ2-1
CASSLGLAGVLRKNNEQFF
TGTGCCAGCAGCTTGGGTCTAGCGGGAGTTTTGAGGAAAAACAATGAGCAGTTCTTC
>14|TRBV12-1|NA|NA|TRBJ2-5
CAIPPGQLFVTQYF
TGTGCCATCCCCCCAGGACAGTTGTTCGTGACCCAGTACTTC
>14|TRBV19|TRBD1|few|TRBJ1-1
CASSIGQGGTEAFF
TGTGCCAGTAGTATTGGACAGGGGGGCACTGAAGCTTTCTTT
>14|TRBV5-4|NA|NA|TRBJ1-1
CASSLSPGHTEAFF
TGTGCCAGCAGCTTGTCGCCAGGGCACACTGAAGCTTTCTTT
>16|TRBV6-5|NA|NA|TRBJ2-1
CASSYSRAYGTNEQFF
TGTGCCAGCAGTTACTCGAGGGCGTACGGCACTAATGAGCAGTTCTTC
>19|TRBV19|TRBD2|NA|TRBJ2-6
CASSIPPQAGGPGANVLTF
TGTGCCAGTAGTATCCCCCCCCAAGCGGGAGGGCCTGGGGCCAACGTCCTGACTTTC
>11|TRBV11-2|NA|few|TRBJ1-1
CASSLTSRAFF
TGTGCCAGCAGCTTAACATCTAGAGCTTTCTTT
>15|TRBV5-4|NA|NA|TRBJ2-7
CASSVGGNPRGEQYF
TGTGCCAGCAGCGTAGGGGGTAACCCCCGGGGCGAGCAGTACTTC
>15|TRBV7-8|TRBD1|NA|TRBJ2-5
CASSSPGTGDVTQYF
TGTGCCAGCAGCTCACCTGGGACAGGGGACGTGACCCAGTACTTC
>12|TRBV5-4|TRBD1|few|TRBJ1-2
CASSSTGFGYTF
TGTGCCAGCAGCTCGACAGGGTTTGGCTACACCTTC
>12|TRBV2|NA|NA|TRBJ1-1
CASREWGAEAFF
TGTGCCAGCAGGGAATGGGGGGCTGAAGCTTTCTTT
>17|TRBV5-1|NA|NA|TRBJ1-3
CASSFQTGAYSGNTIYF
TGCGCCAGCAGCTTCCAGACAGGCGCCTACTCTGGAAACACCATATATTTT
>15|TRBV13|TRBD2|NA|TRBJ2-1
CASSPGTSGNNEQFF
TGTGCCAGCAGCCCCGGGACTAGCGGAAACAATGAGCAGTTCTTC
>14|TRBV30|TRBD2|NA|TRBJ2-5
CAWSELAVQETQYF
TGTGCCTGGAGTGAGCTAGCGGTACAAGAGACCCAGTACTTC
>17|TRBV4-1|NA|NA|TRBJ1-2
CASSQVLVISLGYGYTF
TGCGCCAGCAGCCAAGTTCTCGTGATTTCACTAGGCTATGGCTACACCTTC
>15|TRBV18|TRBD1|NA|TRBJ2-7
CASSPSGQGTNEQYF
TGTGCCAGCTCACCGTCGGGACAGGGAACGAACGAGCAGTACTTC
>14|TRBV2|NA|NA|TRBJ1-5
CASSEGVSNQPQHF
TGTGCCAGCAGTGAGGGAGTCAGCAATCAGCCCCAGCATTTT
>14|TRBV2|NA|NA|TRBJ1-3
CASRKPGSGNTIYF
TGTGCCAGCAGAAAACCCGGGTCTGGAAACACCATATATTTT
>14|TRBV2|NA|NA|TRBJ2-3
CASSARSLTDTQYF
TGTGCCAGCAGTGCCAGGTCCCTCACAGATACGCAGTATTTT
>13|TRBV11-2|NA|NA|TRBJ2-1
CASSTELYNEQFF
TGTGCCAGCAGCACAGAGTTATACAATGAGCAGTTCTTC
>14|TRBV10-2|NA|medium-sized|TRBJ2-3
CASSDLGQADTQYF
TGCGCCAGCAGTGATTTGGGACAAGCAGATACGCAGTATTTT
>14|TRBV10-2|NA|NA|TRBJ1-1
CASTGWETNTEAFF
TGCGCCAGCACCGGGTGGGAGACGAACACTGAAGCTTTCTTT
>12|TRBV6-5|NA|few|TRBJ1-1
CASSYPQGQAFF
TGTGCCAGCAGTTACCCACAAGGACAGGCTTTCTTT
>14|TRBV9|NA|NA|TRBJ2-1
CASSGRAGVNEQFF
TGTGCCAGCAGCGGGAGGGCCGGGGTCAATGAGCAGTTCTTC
>16|TRBV19|TRBD2|NA|TRBJ2-3
CASHPSGGVTTDTQYF
TGTGCCAGTCACCCTAGCGGGGGAGTTACGACAGATACGCAGTATTTT
>14|TRBV6-6|TRBD1|few|TRBJ2-1
CASIRDRTKNEQFF
TGTGCCAGCATCCGGGACAGGACAAAAAATGAGCAGTTCTTC
>16|TRBV9|NA|few|TRBJ2-7
CASSGRVEGVTYEQYF
TGTGCCAGCAGCGGCCGCGTCGAAGGGGTGACCTACGAGCAGTACTTC
>11|TRBV30|NA|once|TRBJ1-2
CAWAGARGYTF
TGTGCCTGGGCGGGCGCGAGAGGCTACACCTTC
>16|TRBV6-6|NA|NA|TRBJ1-5
CASSQPRVVGNQPQHF
TGTGCCAGCAGTCAACCCAGGGTTGTAGGCAATCAGCCCCAGCATTTT
>13|TRBV7-9|NA|NA|TRBJ1-2
CASSPDSYYGYTF
TGTGCCAGCAGCCCCGACAGCTACTATGGCTACACCTTC
>13|TRBV5-1|NA|NA|TRBJ2-7
CASSPIVTYEQYF
TGCGCCAGCAGCCCCATAGTGACCTACGAGCAGTACTTC
>14|TRBV19|NA|few|TRBJ1-2
CASSPQTEDYGYTF
TGTGCCAGTAGTCCCCAGACAGAGGACTATGGCTACACCTTC
>15|TRBV18|NA|NA|TRBJ1-1
CASSTGWGQNTEAFF
TGTGCCAGCTCGACGGGTTGGGGACAGAACACTGAAGCTTTCTTT
>16|TRBV7-9|TRBD1|NA|TRBJ2-6
CASSSPSGGGANVLTF
TGTGCCAGCAGCTCTCCGTCAGGGGGTGGGGCCAACGTCCTGACTTTC